These T cell receptor beta chains were read from a single sample in a study of blood T cells in healthy people across ages. TCRdb recomputed calls from the 5' RACE reads with MiXCR, one row per CDR3 protein. Here the sample spans roughly 1,500,000 distinct CDR3 sequences, 42% being singletons. Sequencing was carried out using blood. These receptors originate from a woman aged 18-30 years in good health. Each CDR3 is given with its conserved first and last residue. Each record gives: D gene, clone size, J gene, V gene, CDR3 DNA, CDR3 protein. The D gene is left open where the match is weak. Clone sizes are given selectively: once, few, many, or a class where the clone is expanded.

-,-,TRBJ2-1,TRBV9,TGTGCCAGCAGCCCATCAGGGTTAACAGATGAGCAGTTCTTC,CASSPSGLTDEQFF
-,many,TRBJ1-2,TRBV6-6,TGTGCCAGCACCTTAGAAGGGGGGGGCCGTGACTATGGCTACACCTTC,CASTLEGGGRDYGYTF
-,-,TRBJ2-7,TRBV5-1,TGCGCCAGCAGTTCCGGGACCGGGGATTACAATGAGCAGTACTTC,CASSSGTGDYNEQYF
-,-,TRBJ2-7,TRBV2,TGTGCCAGCAGTGAACAGGACAGAGCGAACGAGCAGTACTTC,CASSEQDRANEQYF
TRBD2,-,TRBJ2-3,TRBV20-1,TGCAGTGCTGTCCAACTAGCGGCGGGACGCGATACGCAGTATTTT,CSAVQLAAGRDTQYF
TRBD1,-,TRBJ1-6,TRBV6-5,TGTGCCAGCAGTTACTCGACAGGGGGTAGCTCCTATAATTCACCCCTCCACTTT,CASSYSTGGSSYNSPLHF
-,few,TRBJ2-1,TRBV4-1,TGCGCCAGCAGCCAAGTCAGGGGACAAACCCAGTTCTTC,CASSQVRGQTQFF
TRBD1,few,TRBJ1-6,TRBV20-1,TGCAGTGCTAGAGGGGACAGCTCTTACTATAATTCACCCCTCCACTTT,CSARGDSSYYNSPLHF
-,-,TRBJ1-1,TRBV25-1,TGTGTCAGCAGGCCCTTCGGGGGGAACACTGAAGCTTTCTTT,CVSRPFGGNTEAFF
-,-,TRBJ1-2,TRBV6-6,TGTGCCAGCAGTTACGTGTATGGCTACACCTTC,CASSYVYGYTF
TRBD2,few,TRBJ2-1,TRBV20-1,TGCAGTGCTTTCAGCGGGGGGGCACCCGAGCAGTTCTTC,CSAFSGGAPEQFF
-,few,TRBJ1-2,TRBV20-1,TGCAGTGCTAGAGATCGGGCGCCAGTCGAATTGGGCTACACCTTC,CSARDRAPVELGYTF
-,-,TRBJ1-2,TRBV27,TGTGCCAGCAGTTTCAAGGGTCCAGCCACGTATGGCTACACCTTC,CASSFKGPATYGYTF
-,-,TRBJ1-2,TRBV21-1,TGTGCCAGCATCAGTGTGGGACAGGGAGATTACACCTTC,CASISVGQGDYTF
TRBD2,-,TRBJ2-1,TRBV6-1,TGTGCCAGTCTCCGACTAGCGGGAGGGACAGGTGAGCAGTTCTTC,CASLRLAGGTGEQFF
-,-,TRBJ1-1,TRBV7-2,TGTGCCAGCAGCTCCCCTCGTTTGAACACTGAAGCTTTCTTT,CASSSPRLNTEAFF
TRBD1,-,TRBJ1-1,TRBV6-6,TGTGCCAGCACCATACTGACAGGGCGAAACACTGAAGCTTTCTTT,CASTILTGRNTEAFF
TRBD2,-,TRBJ2-7,TRBV5-1,TGCGCCAGCAGCAGCGGGACTAGGGGCGAGCAGTACTTC,CASSSGTRGEQYF
-,-,TRBJ2-1,TRBV5-1,TGCGCCAGCAGCCAAGGTCCAGCGAACAATGAGCAGTTCTTC,CASSQGPANNEQFF
-,-,TRBJ2-1,TRBV20-1,TGCAGTGCCAAGGGGGGGGCCAATGAGCAGTTCTTC,CSAKGGANEQFF
-,few,TRBJ2-2,TRBV10-3,TGTGCCATCAGGACAGATACTTCGAACACCGGGGAGCTGTTTTTT,CAIRTDTSNTGELFF
-,-,TRBJ2-7,TRBV7-2,TGTGCCAGCAGCTTAGAGTGGACTCAAAGGTCCTACGAGCAGTACTTC,CASSLEWTQRSYEQYF
-,few,TRBJ1-4,TRBV7-9,TGTGCTTCCACGCGGGGTTCTAATGAAAAACTGTTTTTT,CASTRGSNEKLFF
TRBD1,few,TRBJ2-1,TRBV10-3,TGTGCCATCGGTCTCGACAGGGAATTGAGCAATGAGCAGTTCTTC,CAIGLDRELSNEQFF
-,few,TRBJ1-1,TRBV20-1,TGCAGTGCTAGTAAGGGGTTGAACACTGAAGCTTTCTTT,CSASKGLNTEAFF
-,-,TRBJ2-1,TRBV20-1,TGTAGTGCTAGAGGTTCTAGTTGGCCCTACAATGAGCAGTTCTTC,CSARGSSWPYNEQFF
TRBD1,-,TRBJ1-2,TRBV5-1,TGCGCCAGCAGCTTGGGGGACAGGTCCTATGGCTACACCTTC,CASSLGDRSYGYTF
-,-,TRBJ1-4,TRBV10-3,TGTGCCATCAGTCTGGGGGCTAATGAAAAACTGTTTTTT,CAISLGANEKLFF
-,many,TRBJ2-7,TRBV29-1,TGCAGCGTTGTCTCCCCGGTCTCCTACGAGCAGTACTTC,CSVVSPVSYEQYF
TRBD1,few,TRBJ2-2,TRBV5-1,TGCGCCAGCACACGTCGGACAGGGGGCGCGGGGACCGGGGAGCTGTTTTTT,CASTRRTGGAGTGELFF
TRBD2,-,TRBJ2-1,TRBV11-2,TGTGCCAGCAGCTCCCCACGGACTAGCGGGGGGCGCTACAATGAGCAGTTCTTC,CASSSPRTSGGRYNEQFF
-,-,TRBJ2-6,TRBV4-1,TGCGCCAGCAGCCATTCCGGGAACTCTGGGGCCAACGTCCTGACTTTC,CASSHSGNSGANVLTF
-,-,TRBJ2-7,TRBV29-1,TGCAGCGTTGAAGTATCGGCCAGCCCCTACGAGCAGTACTTC,CSVEVSASPYEQYF
-,-,TRBJ1-1,TRBV28,TGTGCCAGCAGTTTTGCAGGGAGGAACACTGAAGCTTTCTTT,CASSFAGRNTEAFF
-,-,TRBJ2-1,TRBV5-1,TGCGCCAGCAGCACCTCAATAGGGACTGGGTACAATGAGCAGTTCTTC,CASSTSIGTGYNEQFF
TRBD2,-,TRBJ2-1,TRBV2,TGTGCCAGCAGTGACGGGGGACTAGCGGGGTACAATGAGCAGTTCTTC,CASSDGGLAGYNEQFF
TRBD2,-,TRBJ2-5,TRBV4-1,TGCGCCAGCAGCCAAGTTACTAGCGGGATAGAGACCCAGTACTTC,CASSQVTSGIETQYF
-,-,TRBJ1-4,TRBV13,TGTGCCAGCAGCGAGCGGTCGGGGGATGAAAAACTGTTTTTT,CASSERSGDEKLFF
TRBD2,-,TRBJ2-1,TRBV6-1,TGTGCCAGCAGTGACGGACTAGCCTACGAGCAGTTCTTC,CASSDGLAYEQFF
TRBD1,-,TRBJ2-2,TRBV5-1,TGCGCCAGCAGCCCCCGGGACAGCCGATACACCGGGGAGCTGTTTTTT,CASSPRDSRYTGELFF
-,-,TRBJ1-5,TRBV12-3/TRBV12-4,TGTGCCAGCAGCATGCAAGGGGGAATGATTCAGCCCCAGCATTTT,CASSMQGGMIQPQHF
TRBD2,few,TRBJ2-5,TRBV2,TGTGCCAGCACCACAGGACTAGCTGGGGAGACCCAGTACTTC,CASTTGLAGETQYF
TRBD2,-,TRBJ2-3,TRBV20-1,TGCAGTGCTAAGTCGGCGGGAGTGATGTGTTTT,CSAKSAGVMCF
-,-,TRBJ2-5,TRBV9,TGTGCCAGCAGCGCCCGAACGGATCCTCAAGAGACCCAGTACTTC,CASSARTDPQETQYF
-,few,TRBJ1-1,TRBV7-9,TGTGCCAGCAGCTCACAGGGTAACCCTGAAGCTTTCTTT,CASSSQGNPEAFF
TRBD1,few,TRBJ1-2,TRBV4-1,TGCGCCAGCAGCCAACCCGGACAGGGAGGCTACACCTTC,CASSQPGQGGYTF
-,-,TRBJ2-7,TRBV18,TGTGCCAGCGCACCCAGCTCCTACGAGCAGTACTTC,CASAPSSYEQYF
-,-,TRBJ2-6,TRBV2,TGTGCCAGCCGCATAGACGCTGCTGGGGCCAACGTCCTGACTTTC,CASRIDAAGANVLTF
-,-,TRBJ1-1,TRBV5-1,TGCGCCAGCACCGTGACCGGGACATCGAACACTGAAGCTTTCTTT,CASTVTGTSNTEAFF